The rows below give T cell receptor beta chains drawn from one sample of a study of cytomegalovirus exposure and HLA in healthy donors. Here immunoSEQ multiplex PCR was the method, and the copy in TCRdb shows in-frame clones only, minus some. The table lists fewer than 150,000 clones, around 86% of them singletons. Sequencing was done on a sample of PBMCs. These receptors were taken from a man aged 18 to 35 in good health and CMV-seronegative. Both conserved end residues are part of each CDR3. The D gene is left open where the match is weak. A clone size is listed for some rows: how often the clone was seen (once, few, many), or a class if it is expanded.

d_call	j_call	v_call	clone_size	cdr3_aa	cdr3_nt
NA	TRBJ1-2	TRBV18	NA	CASSPFRPGANYGYTF	TGTGCCAGCTCACCATTTCGACCAGGGGCAAACTATGGCTACACCTTC
NA	TRBJ2-1	TRBV2	NA	CASSEGRAVKKQFF	TGTGCCAGCAGTGAAGGGAGGGCCGTCAAGAAGCAGTTCTTC
NA	TRBJ1-1	TRBV20-1	NA	CSAPVGSRAFF	TGCAGTGCTCCAGTCGGGTCACGAGCTTTCTTT
NA	TRBJ1-5	TRBV27	NA	CASSLGLGQPQHF	TGTGCCAGCAGTTTAGGACTTGGTCAGCCCCAGCATTTT
NA	TRBJ1-6	TRBV2	few	CASSETPADNSPLHF	TGTGCCAGCAGCGAAACCCCCGCGGATAATTCACCCCTCCACTTT
TRBD1	TRBJ1-2	TRBV5-1	NA	CASSLAGTGDALDYGYTF	TGCGCCAGCAGCTTGGCCGGGACAGGGGACGCTTTGGACTATGGCTACACCTTC
NA	TRBJ2-1	TRBV10-2	NA	CASSDGSEQFF	TGCGCCAGCAGTGATGGGAGTGAGCAGTTCTTC
TRBD1	TRBJ1-2	TRBV6-5	NA	CASSRTDRAYGYTF	TGTGCCAGCAGTAGAACCGACAGGGCCTATGGCTACACCTTC
TRBD2	TRBJ2-1	TRBV27	NA	CASSLAATQGNEQFF	TGTGCCAGCAGTCTAGCGGCTACGCAAGGGAATGAGCAGTTCTTC
TRBD1	TRBJ2-7	TRBV11-2	NA	CASSWGTGNYEQYF	TGTGCCAGCAGCTGGGGGACAGGGAACTACGAGCAGTACTTC
TRBD1	TRBJ1-2	TRBV5-4	NA	CASSLRQGAHGYTF	TGTGCCAGCAGTCTTCGACAGGGGGCCCATGGCTACACCTTC
TRBD2	TRBJ2-3	TRBV7-6	NA	CASSLRGTSGVTDTQYF	TGTGCCAGCAGCTTAAGGGGGACTAGCGGAGTCACAGATACGCAGTATTTT
TRBD2	TRBJ2-2	TRBV7-2	NA	CASSFRSGGGGTGELFF	TGTGCCAGCAGCTTTCGTAGCGGGGGGGGCGGAACCGGGGAGCTGTTTTTT
TRBD1	TRBJ1-5	TRBV5-1	NA	CASSQTGDQPQHF	TGCGCCAGCAGCCAGACAGGGGACCAGCCCCAGCATTTT
TRBD1	TRBJ2-1	TRBV5-1	once	CASSLDRGANEQFF	TGCGCCAGCAGCTTAGACAGGGGGGCCAATGAGCAGTTCTTC
TRBD1	TRBJ1-3	TRBV13	NA	CASSLRWTGGTGSGNTIYF	TGTGCCAGCAGCTTAAGGTGGACAGGGGGCACCGGCTCTGGAAACACCATATATTTT
NA	TRBJ2-3	TRBV2	NA	CASSAGNF	TGTGCCAGCAGCGCGGGGAACTTT
NA	TRBJ1-3	TRBV7-6	NA	CASSLGGGWIGGNTIYF	TGTGCCAGCAGCTTAGGGGGGGGTTGGATCGGCGGAAACACCATATATTTT
TRBD1	TRBJ1-4	TRBV30	NA	CAWSLTGGNEKLFF	TGTGCCTGGAGTTTGACAGGGGGCAATGAAAAACTGTTTTTT
TRBD1	TRBJ1-6	TRBV27	NA	CASSPRGTGGNSPLHF	TGTGCCAGCAGCCCACGGGGGACAGGGGGGAATTCACCCCTCCACTTT
NA	TRBJ1-4	TRBV5-1	NA	CASSFGATNEKLFF	TGCGCCAGCAGCTTCGGGGCAACTAATGAAAAACTGTTTTTT
TRBD1	TRBJ2-1	TRBV29-1	once	CSVEPTGDNEQFF	TGCAGCGTTGAGCCCACAGGGGACAATGAGCAGTTCTTC
TRBD2	TRBJ2-7	TRBV2	NA	CASRVRTSGRDEQYF	TGTGCCAGCAGGGTTAGGACTAGCGGGAGAGACGAGCAGTACTTC
TRBD2	TRBJ2-2	TRBV9	NA	CASSVLAGSNTGELFF	TGTGCCAGCAGCGTACTAGCGGGGTCGAACACCGGGGAGCTGTTTTTT
TRBD2	TRBJ2-5	TRBV2	NA	CASSVSAGYQETQYF	TGTGCCAGCAGTGTTTCAGCGGGGTACCAAGAGACCCAGTACTTC
NA	TRBJ2-5	TRBV5-8	NA	CASSFKDRSETQYF	TGTGCCAGCAGCTTCAAGGACAGATCAGAGACCCAGTACTTC
NA	TRBJ2-7	TRBV2	NA	CASSDSAADEQYF	TGTGCCAGCAGCGACTCTGCTGCGGACGAGCAGTACTTC
NA	TRBJ2-5	TRBV11-2	NA	CASSPPEETQYF	TGTGCCAGCAGCCCCCCTGAGGAGACCCAGTACTTC
NA	TRBJ1-2	TRBV5-1	once	CASSDTRSYGYTF	TGCGCCAGCAGCGACACACGAAGTTATGGCTACACCTTC
NA	TRBJ2-5	TRBV5-1	NA	CASTPLGGAIYQETQYF	TGCGCCAGCACCCCATTGGGGGGGGCGATTTACCAAGAGACCCAGTACTTC
TRBD2	TRBJ2-2	TRBV19	NA	CASSMGGGWNTGELFF	TGTGCCAGTAGTATGGGGGGAGGGTGGAACACCGGGGAGCTGTTTTTT
NA	TRBJ2-5	TRBV2	NA	CASLRGPGGGYRETQYF	TGTGCCAGCCTCCGGGGACCAGGTGGAGGGTATAGAGAGACCCAGTACTTC
NA	TRBJ2-2	TRBV2	NA	CASSEALGVRRTGELFF	TGTGCCAGCAGTGAAGCGCTCGGGGTTCGGAGGACCGGGGAGCTGTTTTTT
TRBD1	TRBJ1-5	TRBV7-8	once	CASSLAGGQPQHF	TGTGCCAGCAGCCTCGCAGGGGGACAGCCCCAGCATTTT
TRBD1	TRBJ2-5	TRBV29-1	NA	CSVEATGTDYRTQYF	TGCAGCGTTGAAGCGACCGGGACAGACTATCGGACCCAGTACTTC
TRBD2	TRBJ2-2	TRBV4-2	NA	CASSPRTSGGTGELFF	TGTGCCAGCAGCCCCCGGACTAGCGGGGGGACCGGGGAGCTGTTTTTT
TRBD1	TRBJ2-7	TRBV5-1	NA	CASSLFASGTGGGEQYF	TGCGCCAGCAGCTTGTTCGCCTCCGGGACAGGGGGCGGGGAGCAGTACTTC
NA	TRBJ2-3	TRBV7-7	once	CASSRGTGVRDTQYF	TGTGCTAGCAGCCGGGGGACGGGCGTACGGGATACGCAGTATTTT
NA	TRBJ2-1	TRBV30	NA	CAWSFTGVPRDEQFF	TGTGCCTGGAGTTTCACAGGCGTTCCAAGGGATGAGCAGTTCTTC
TRBD1	TRBJ2-2	TRBV29-1	once	CSVVSDRLDGELFF	TGCAGCGTTGTTTCGGACAGGTTAGACGGGGAGCTGTTTTTT
TRBD2	TRBJ2-2	TRBV9	few	CASSVGTSGRSGELFF	TGTGCCAGCAGCGTAGGGACTAGCGGGAGGTCCGGGGAGCTGTTTTTT
NA	TRBJ1-5	TRBV6-1	NA	CASAGAGNQPQHF	TGTGCCAGCGCAGGGGCCGGCAATCAGCCCCAGCATTTT
NA	TRBJ2-1	TRBV15	NA	CATSRDSGNHNEQFF	TGTGCCACCAGCAGAGATTCAGGGAACCACAATGAGCAGTTCTTC
NA	TRBJ2-5	TRBV9	NA	CASSPRLQETQYF	TGTGCCAGCAGCCCTCGGTTACAAGAGACCCAGTACTTC
TRBD2	TRBJ2-7	TRBV6-9	NA	CASTEGLAGELSYEQYF	TGTGCCAGCACCGAGGGACTAGCGGGAGAGTTGTCCTACGAGCAGTACTTC
NA	TRBJ1-2	TRBV29-1	NA	CSVAGGLNYGYTF	TGCAGCGTTGCAGGTGGACTAAACTATGGCTACACCTTC
NA	TRBJ2-1	TRBV30	NA	CAWSVHPHEQFF	TGTGCCTGGAGTGTACACCCTCATGAGCAGTTCTTC
NA	TRBJ2-7	TRBV6-1	NA	CASSAPAGSSSYEQYF	TGTGCCAGCAGTGCACCGGCTGGCTCATCTAGCTACGAGCAGTACTTC
TRBD2	TRBJ2-2	TRBV4-1	NA	CASSQVGGTRTFTGELFF	TGCGCCAGCAGCCAAGTTGGGGGGACTAGGACTTTCACCGGGGAGCTGTTTTTT